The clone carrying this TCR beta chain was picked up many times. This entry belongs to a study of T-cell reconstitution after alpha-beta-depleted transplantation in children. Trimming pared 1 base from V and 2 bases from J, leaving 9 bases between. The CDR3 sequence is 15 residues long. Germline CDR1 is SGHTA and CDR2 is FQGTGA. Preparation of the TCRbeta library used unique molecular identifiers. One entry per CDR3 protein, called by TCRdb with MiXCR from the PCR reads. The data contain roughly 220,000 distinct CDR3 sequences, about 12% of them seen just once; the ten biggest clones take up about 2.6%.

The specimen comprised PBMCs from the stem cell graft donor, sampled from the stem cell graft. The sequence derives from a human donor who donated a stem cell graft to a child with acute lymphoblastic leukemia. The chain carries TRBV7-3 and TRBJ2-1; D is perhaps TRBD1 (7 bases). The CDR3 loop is CASSLSGTAYNEQFF. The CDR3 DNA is TGTGCCAGCAGCTTAAGCGGGACAGCCTACAATGAGCAGTTCTTC.